These 26 T cell receptor beta chains were sequenced from one sample in a study of CD8 T cells in Susac syndrome. It was with random hexamers that 0.5 to 1 ug RNA was reverse transcribed. One entry per CDR3 protein results from TCRdb running MiXCR on the immunoSEQ multiplex PCR reads. The sample lists about 300,000 distinct CDR3 sequences, 89% occurring once. Sample: CD8+ T cells from PBMCs. These receptors all come from a human donor with multiple sclerosis.

This clonotype was seen a single time. The chain recombines TRBV27 with TRBJ1-6, with 11 bases lining up with TRBD1. CDR1 and CDR2 from the germline V gene are MNHEY and SMNVEV (reference sequence). The CDR3 sequence is 14 residues long. V lost 10 bases and J lost 7; bases outside the gene matches: 6. The CDR3 region is CATRTGGGNSPLHF. The CDR3 DNA is TGTGCCACGAGGACAGGGGGCGGCAATTCACCCCTCCACTTT.

The rearrangement uses TRBV5-6 and TRBJ2-1; D remains ambiguous. The germline V gene has CDR1 SGHDT and CDR2 YYEEEE. This CDR3 is 12 amino acids long. V was pared by 2 bases and J by 9 bases, with 9 bases between. CDR3 DNA sequence: TGTGCCAGCAGCTTAAGAATCAGTGAGCAGTTCTTC. Protein sequence: CASSLRISEQFF. Complete variable domain (other parts from reference TRBV5-6 and TRBJ2-1): DAGVTQSPTHLIKTRGQQVTLRCSPKSGHDTVSWYQQALGQGPQFIFQYYEEEERQRGNFPDRFSGHQFPNYSSELNVNALLLGDSALYLCASSLRISEQFFGPGTRLTVL.

As to this clonotype: At one end the junction does not follow the germline gene, possibly because of a read error. The chain couples TRBV4-3 to TRBJ1-6; 8 positions agree with TRBD1. In germline, CDR1 is LGHNA, CDR2 YSLEER. CDR3 length equals 16 residues. The CDR3 DNA sequence: TGCGCCAGCAGCCAGAGAGGACAGGGCGAGGGTTCATCCCTCCACTTT. Translated: CASSQRGQGEGSSLHF.

V and J are TRBV7-9 and TRBJ1-1; D may be TRBD1 (5 bases). The CDR3 is 15 amino acids. V shed 4 bases and J shed 1 base, with 13 bases lying between them. CDR1 and CDR2 (germline): SEHNR, FQNEAQ (reference sequence). This CDR3 is CASSSEDTRNTEAFF. As DNA, the CDR3 is TGTGCCAGCAGCTCCGAGGACACGAGGAACACTGAAGCTTTCTTT. Complete variable domain (other parts from reference TRBV7-9 and TRBJ1-1): DTGVSQNPRHKITKRGQNVTFRCDPISEHNRLYWYRQTLGQGPEFLTYFQNEAQLEKSRLLSDRFSAERPKGSFSTLEIQRTEQGDSAMYLCASSSEDTRNTEAFFGQGTRLTVV.

The chain uses TRBV7-9 and TRBJ2-7; D not resolved. Trimming left V 1 base short and J 6 bases short, with 13 bases between. Germline V gene sequence: CDR1 SEHNR, CDR2 FQNEAQ (reference sequence). CDR3 length equals 14 residues. CDR3 sequence: CASSLVGRYGEQYF. CDR3 nucleotide sequence: TGTGCCAGCAGCTTAGTGGGCCGCTACGGCGAGCAGTACTTC.

The chain has TRBV12-3 or TRBV12-4 and TRBJ2-7; D not resolved. The germline V and J ends were trimmed by 3 bases and 4 bases, with 7 bases remaining between them. The CDR3 has 12 amino acids. CDR3 in amino acids: CASSFSLYEQYF. CDR3 nucleotide sequence: TGTGCCAGCAGTTTTAGCTTATACGAGCAGTACTTC.

The V gene is TRBV28, the J gene TRBJ2-7, with TRBD2 matching over 8 bases. Germline V gene lookup returns CDR1 MDHEN and CDR2 SYDVKM. J lost 5 bases, V lost 9 bases, and 12 bases had no gene match. The CDR3 totals 14 residues. The CDR3 reads CASRPSGRGDEQYF. As DNA, the CDR3 is TGTGCCAGTCGTCCCAGCGGGAGAGGCGACGAGCAGTACTTC.

The chain has TRBV6-2 or TRBV6-3 and TRBJ2-5; 7 nucleotides match TRBD1. From germline, CDR1 is MNHEY and CDR2 SVGEGT. V trimming: 8 bases; J trimming: 6 bases; junction bases outside the gene matches: 15. CDR3 size: 15 residues. CDR3 coding DNA: TGTGCCAGCTTCTACACCGACAGGGTTCGACAGACCCAGTACTTC. Amino acid sequence: CASFYTDRVRQTQYF.

V gene TRBV25-1 combines with J gene TRBJ2-2; 9 bases match TRBD2. The CDR3 covers 19 residues. Germline V CDR1 and CDR2: MGHDK, SYGVNS. With V trimmed by 0 bases and J by 10 bases, 18 bases remained unmatched. In DNA, the CDR3 is TGTGCCAGCAGTGAATATATTCGGGGCGGGACTAGCAGGCCGGCGGAGCTGTTTTTT. Translating gives CASSEYIRGGTSRPAELFF.

The V call is TRBV19, the J call TRBJ2-1; D possibly uses TRBD1 or TRBD2 (5 bases each). CDR1 is LNHDA and CDR2 is SQIVND in the germline V gene (reference sequence). The germline V and J ends were trimmed by 7 bases and 0 bases, with 10 bases remaining between them. The CDR3 extends over 14 amino acids. The DNA of the CDR3 is TGTGCCAGTAAAGGGACGAGCTCCTACAATGAGCAGTTCTTC. It specifies CASKGTSSYNEQFF.

J is TRBJ2-3 and V is TRBV6-2 or TRBV6-3, with a weak D call TRBD2 (6 bases). The CDR3 is made up of 17 amino acids. Per the germline V gene, CDR1 is MNHEY and CDR2 is SVGEGT. The V gene lost 2 bases and the J gene lost 6 bases, with 21 bases spanning the gap. The CDR3 coding sequence is TGTGCCAGCAGTTACGCCCCCGGGACTCCCGACCCTGATACGCAGTATTTT. As protein: CASSYAPGTPDPDTQYF.

This clonotype came up a few times. The chain carries TRBV6-5 and TRBJ2-7, with 8 bases aligning to TRBD2. The CDR3 covers 15 residues. Germline assignment: CDR1 MNHEY and CDR2 SVGAGI. Trimming at V came to 2 bases and at J to 1 base, leaving 4 bases not matched to a gene. This CDR3 is CASSYPGGESYEQYF. The CDR3 region has the DNA TGTGCCAGCAGTTACCCCGGGGGGGAGTCCTACGAGCAGTACTTC.

This rearrangement joins TRBV6-2 or TRBV6-3 to TRBJ2-2; 8 bases fit TRBD1. The CDR3 spans 16 residues. Trimming took 7 bases from V and 0 from J; bases not matched to a gene: 7. Germline CDR1 reads MNHEY; CDR2 reads SVGEGT. The CDR3 protein is CASTSDREANTGELFF. The CDR3 bases are TGTGCCAGCACCTCGGACAGGGAGGCGAACACCGGGGAGCTGTTTTTT.

The chain is built from TRBV12-3 or TRBV12-4 and TRBJ2-5, with TRBD1 identical over 11 bases. The trim removed 3 bases at V and 5 bases at J, leaving 5 bases unmatched. The CDR3 extends over 15 amino acids. The DNA for the CDR3 is TGTGCCAGCAGTTTCATCGGGGACAGGGGGGAGACCCAGTACTTC. Protein product: CASSFIGDRGETQYF.

The V gene is TRBV19, the J gene TRBJ1-5; D unclear. The CDR3 runs 13 residues. CDR1 and CDR2 from the germline V gene are LNHDA and SQIVND (reference sequence). V was clipped by 9 bases and J by 7 bases, with 16 bases between them. The chain's CDR3 is CASNGGGSQPQHF. The CDR3 DNA reads as TGTGCCAGCAACGGAGGAGGGTCGCAGCCCCAGCATTTT.

The chain couples TRBV9 to TRBJ2-1, with D hard to call. Germline-derived CDR1 and CDR2 are SGDLS and YYNGEE. The germline V and J ends were trimmed by 3 bases and 10 bases, with 11 bases remaining between them. CDR3 length: 12 residues. CDR3 loop: CASSGWGPEQFF. The DNA for the CDR3 is TGTGCCAGCAGCGGCTGGGGTCCAGAGCAGTTCTTC.

This clonotype occurred a few times. The chain recombines TRBV5-4 with TRBJ2-4; no clear D gene. The CDR3 runs to 14 residues. Germline V gives CDR1 SGHNT, CDR2 YYREEE (reference sequence). Deletions cut 4 bases from V and 0 bases from J, with 8 bases between. The CDR3 DNA sequence: TGTGCCAGCAGCCCGGCCCTAGCCAAAAACATTCAGTACTTC. This translates into CASSPALAKNIQYF.

This clonotype was counted once. The chain is built from TRBV9 and TRBJ2-1, with D hard to call. Trimming left V 4 bases short and J 7 bases short, with 12 bases between. In germline, CDR1 is SGDLS, CDR2 YYNGEE. The CDR3 has 13 residues. DNA of the CDR3: TGTGCCAGCAGCCCCCGACTTAGGAATGAGCAGTTCTTC. This gives the protein CASSPRLRNEQFF.

The J gene is TRBJ2-1, the V gene TRBV6-2 or TRBV6-3, with 7 bases identical to TRBD2. CDR1 and CDR2 (germline): MNHEY, SVGEGT. Trimming cost V 0 bases and J 6 bases; bases outside gene matches: 2. The CDR3 sequence is 14 residues long. The CDR3 sequence is CASSYSGLTNEQFF. CDR3 nucleotide sequence: TGTGCCAGCAGTTACTCGGGACTAACCAATGAGCAGTTCTTC.

The chain is built from TRBV3-1 and TRBJ2-1, with 9 bases identical to TRBD1. V was pared by 5 bases and J by 3 bases, with 5 bases of the junction left unmatched. The CDR3 has 15 amino acids. Germline V CDR1 and CDR2: LGHDT, YNNKEL (reference sequence). The CDR3 loop is CASSSRDRVYNEQFF. CDR3 nucleotide sequence: TGTGCCAGCAGCTCCCGGGACAGGGTCTACAATGAGCAGTTCTTC.

This rearrangement joins TRBV4-1 to TRBJ1-1; D not certain. The CDR3 consists of 14 residues. Between the trimmed V and J ends, which lost 0 bases and 6 bases, there was a span of 11 bases. CDR1 is MGHRA and CDR2 is YSYEKL in the germline V gene. In DNA, the CDR3 is TGCGCCAGCAGCCAAGAAAGAATGGCAGCTGAAGCTTTCTTT. It encodes CASSQERMAAEAFF.

V and J are TRBV28 and TRBJ2-3; 7 nucleotides agree with TRBD1. Germline CDR1 reads MDHEN; CDR2 reads SYDVKM. V was pared by 5 bases and J by 2 bases, with 13 bases of the junction left unmatched. The CDR3 spans 17 residues. CDR3 in DNA: TGTGCCAGCAGTCTCCTTCCGGGACAGACCAACACAGATACGCAGTATTTT. Its translation is CASSLLPGQTNTDTQYF.

This clonotype showed up just once. CDR3 coding DNA: TGTGCCATCAGTTCCCAGGGGGCGAATGGCTACACCTTC. It is translated as CAISSQGANGYTF. The V gene is TRBV10-3, the J gene TRBJ1-2, with TRBD1 matching 8 bases. The germline V gene encodes CDR1 ENHRY and CDR2 SYGVKD. The CDR3 is 13 residues long. The V segment lost 5 bases and the J segment 6 bases; nucleotides outside the gene matches: 5.

This clonotype was observed a handful of times. CDR3 sequence reads: CASSPYLSSYNEQFF. The CDR3 bases are TGTGCCAGTAGTCCCTACTTGAGCTCCTACAATGAGCAGTTCTTC. The V call is TRBV19, the J call TRBJ2-1; D is unresolved. CDR1 and CDR2 (germline): LNHDA, SQIVND (reference sequence). The CDR3 spans 15 residues. Trimming took off 5 bases at V and 0 bases at J, with 11 bases between the two ends.

V usage is TRBV5-6 and J usage is TRBJ2-7; 12 bases map to TRBD2. V trimming: 7 bases; J trimming: 3 bases; junction bases outside the gene matches: 8. This CDR3 contains 15 residues. Germline CDR1 and CDR2: SGHDT and YYEEEE. CDR3 amino acids: CASFSLGLAGYEQYF. CDR3 nucleotides: TGTGCCAGCTTTTCCCTGGGACTAGCGGGCTACGAGCAGTACTTC.

V usage is TRBV7-9 and J usage is TRBJ2-5; 8 nucleotides line up with TRBD2. Germline loops: CDR1 SEHNR, CDR2 FQNEAQ (reference sequence). The CDR3 consists of 17 residues. Trimming took 2 bases from V and 2 from J; bases not matched to a gene: 10. CDR3 protein: CASSLRPGGAGQETQYF. In nucleotides, the CDR3 is TGTGCCAGCAGCTTACGTCCCGGGGGGGCTGGGCAAGAGACCCAGTACTTC. The entire variable domain, with the rest obtained from reference TRBV7-9 and TRBJ2-5, is as follows: DTGVSQNPRHKITKRGQNVTFRCDPISEHNRLYWYRQTLGQGPEFLTYFQNEAQLEKSRLLSDRFSAERPKGSFSTLEIQRTEQGDSAMYLCASSLRPGGAGQETQYFGPGTRLLVL.